This entry features one TCR beta chain sequence. Its antigen is not known. The data are from a study of Ad26.COV2.S vaccination and SARS-CoV-2 variants. Study-wide findings and caveats: Possible underestimation of total T cell responses by the TCR breadth and depth analyses was noted. The study found similar non-spike TCR breadth in vaccine and placebo recipients.

There are 13 residues in the CDR3. J gave up 5 bases and V 5 bases, and 3 bases lay outside the gene matches. Germline assignment: CDR1 LNHDA and CDR2 SQIVND (reference sequence). Only in-frame clones appear in the TCRdb table, and some are missing; sequencing was by immunoSEQ multiplex PCR. The sample shows roughly 380,000 clones, around 90% of them seen only once. Material: peripheral blood, obtained after recovery from COVID-19. The source of this sequence is a human donor who had recovered from COVID-19. The chain combines TRBV19 with TRBJ2-7, with 10 bases fitting TRBD2. The CDR3 bases are TGTGCCAGTAGTCGGCTAGCGGGGGACGAGCAGTACTTC. Protein sequence: CASSRLAGDEQYF. Combining the CDR3 with reference TRBV19 and TRBJ2-7 gives the whole variable domain DGGITQSPKYLFRKEGQNVTLSCEQNLNHDAMYWYRQDPGQGLRLIYYSQIVNDFQKGDIAEGYSVSREKKESFPLTVTSAQKNPTAFYLCASSRLAGDEQYFGPGTRLTVT.